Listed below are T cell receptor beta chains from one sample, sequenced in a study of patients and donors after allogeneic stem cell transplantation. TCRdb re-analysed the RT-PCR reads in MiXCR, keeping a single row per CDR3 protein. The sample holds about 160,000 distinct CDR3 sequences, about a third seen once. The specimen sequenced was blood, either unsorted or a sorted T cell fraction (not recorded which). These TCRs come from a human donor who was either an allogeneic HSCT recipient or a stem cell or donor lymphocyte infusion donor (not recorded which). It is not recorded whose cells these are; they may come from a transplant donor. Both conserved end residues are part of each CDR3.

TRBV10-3	CAIRPAGGETQYF
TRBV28	CASSLGQGALYGYTF
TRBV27	CASSSGNRLWWTQYF
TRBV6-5	CASSYLAGGPYNEQFF
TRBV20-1	CSAPDRARLGYTF
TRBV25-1	CASSSVRGGPSSYNEQFF
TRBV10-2	CASSELGQNTGELFF
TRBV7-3	CASSQATVYNSPLHF
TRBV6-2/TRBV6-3	CASSPQGLAYNEQFF
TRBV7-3	CASSWDRVSPLHF
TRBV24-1	CATTRHGLDSGQNSPLHF
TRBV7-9	CASSNDRSYDTQYF
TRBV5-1	CASSWGTGGMNTEAFF
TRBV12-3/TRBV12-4	CASEGPGRGALAGELFF
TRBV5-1	CASSLGYGRITEAFF
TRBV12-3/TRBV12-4	CASSPGDRGPSPLHF
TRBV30	CAWSLRIEQYF
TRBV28	CASSTGVYGYTF
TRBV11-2	CASSFGEAGNTIYF
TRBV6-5	CASKTWVKNTEAFF
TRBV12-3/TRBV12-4	CASRGGLRGNQPQHF
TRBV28	CASSGTTSSTDTQYF
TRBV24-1	CATSDFGQDTDTQYF
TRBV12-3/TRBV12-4	CASSFRHGTEAFF
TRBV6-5	CASKYGASGSYEQYF
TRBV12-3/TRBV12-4	CASSLTGGYTEAFF
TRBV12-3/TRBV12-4	CASSPANSPLHF
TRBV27	CASSLSGKRPQHF
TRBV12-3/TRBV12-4	CASHASDEQFF
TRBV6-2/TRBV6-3	CASSLTGYTTEAFF
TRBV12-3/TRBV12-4	CASGGTGMNTEAFF
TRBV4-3	CASSQEDSDTDTQYF
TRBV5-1	CASSQDRVNYNSPLHF
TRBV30	CAWSSQGYGYTF
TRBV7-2	CASRRTSGGDNEQFF
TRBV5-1	CASSYRTGGGTEAFF
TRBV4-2	CASSPARRGISYNEQFF
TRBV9	CASSVAWPSSGANVLTF
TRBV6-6	CASSYQGPRDGYTF
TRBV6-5	CASRDRGRPNYGYTF
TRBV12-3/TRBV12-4	CASSLRGLAGAAYNEQFF
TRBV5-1	CASSLGQNEKLFF
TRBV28	CASSLPGIQGNEKLFF
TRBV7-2	CASSIRQRYNEQFF
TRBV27	CASSVTGTLYNEQFF
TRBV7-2	CASSFRGATNEKLFF
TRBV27	CASSLGGSSYNEQFF
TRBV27	CASSLSSYNEQFF
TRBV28	CASSSPSPGTGGFGANVLTF
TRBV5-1	CAIPPLHF
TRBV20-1	CSLQGEGGFSGELFF
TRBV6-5	CASSSPTVLRNGYTF